The 21 T cell receptor beta chains presented below share a single source sample, sequenced in a study of cytomegalovirus exposure and HLA in healthy donors. Primers included in the PCR were 60 Vbeta and 13 Jbeta primers. The table came from immunoSEQ multiplex PCR; TCRdb's copy has only in-frame clones and leaves some out. The sample lists about 160,000 clones; around 77% were seen once. What was sequenced was PBMCs. The receptor source for this set is a woman between 50 and 59 years old in good health and CMV-seropositive.

This clone appeared a single time. The rearrangement joins TRBV15 to TRBJ2-7; perhaps TRBD2 as D (5 bases). The germline gives CDR1 LNHNV, CDR2 YYDKDF (reference sequence). V lost 1 base and J lost 6, with 13 bases in between. The CDR3 has 14 residues. CDR3 sequence: CATSRVALRGEQYF. In DNA form, the CDR3 reads TGTGCCACCAGCAGAGTGGCCCTTCGGGGCGAGCAGTACTTC.

The chain employs TRBV7-3 and TRBJ1-1; 9 positions match TRBD1. The J segment lost 5 bases and the V segment lost 5 bases, leaving 6 bases of the junction unmatched. This CDR3 region has 14 residues. Germline loops: CDR1 SGHTA, CDR2 FQGTGA. The CDR3 bases are TGTGCCAGCAGCAGCTCCGGGACAGGGACTGAAGCTTTCTTT. Translated, it gives CASSSSGTGTEAFF.

This sequence joins TRBV28 and TRBJ2-7; D unclear. V was pared by 5 bases and J by 0 bases, with 14 bases between. This CDR3 spans 15 amino acids. Germline values: CDR1 MDHEN, CDR2 SYDVKM. In DNA form, the CDR3 reads TGTGCCAGCAGTCCTATCCAGGTGTTCTCCTACGAGCAGTACTTC. Translation gives CASSPIQVFSYEQYF.

The V call is TRBV18, the J call TRBJ2-1, with D maybe TRBD1 (5 bases). V was trimmed by 0 bases and J by 2 bases, leaving 11 bases between them. Germline V gene sequence: CDR1 KGHSH, CDR2 LQKENI. This CDR3 has 16 amino acids. The CDR3 reads CASSPPGQGAYNEQFF. In DNA form, the CDR3 reads TGTGCCAGCTCACCACCGGGGCAGGGTGCCTACAATGAGCAGTTCTTC.

The chain is built from TRBV5-1 and TRBJ2-7, with D possibly being TRBD1 (6 bases). Trimming left V 4 bases short and J 2 bases short, with 10 bases between. This CDR3 region has 13 residues. The germline V gene has CDR1 SGHRS and CDR2 YFSETQ. CDR3 sequence reads: CASSRDTTYEQYF. CDR3 sequence (DNA): TGCGCCAGCAGCAGGGACACCACCTACGAGCAGTACTTC.

The chain uses TRBV4-3 and TRBJ1-4, with 7 bases identical to TRBD1. Germline CDR1 is LGHNA and CDR2 is YSLEER. Trimming cost V 1 base and J 6 bases; bases outside gene matches: 11. This CDR3 has 17 residues. This CDR3 reads CASSQGRRRQGDEKLFF. CDR3 nucleotides: TGCGCCAGCAGCCAAGGACGCCGAAGACAGGGAGATGAAAAACTGTTTTTT.

The rearrangement uses TRBV18 and TRBJ1-3, with a tentative D call TRBD1 (6 bases). The CDR3 sequence is 15 residues long. Germline V CDR1 and CDR2: KGHSH, LQKENI. The V gene lost 3 bases and the J gene lost 0 bases, with 9 bases spanning the gap. The CDR3 region has the DNA TGTGCCAGCTCACCTTTGGACAGCTCTGGAAACACCATATATTTT. Translated, it gives CASSPLDSSGNTIYF. The full variable domain, its missing parts supplied by reference TRBV18 and TRBJ1-3, is NAGVMQNPRHLVRRRGQEARLRCSPMKGHSHVYWYRQLPEEGLKFMVYLQKENIIDESGMPKERFSAEFPKEGPSILRIQQVVRGDSAAYFCASSPLDSSGNTIYFGEGSWLTVV.

There are a few counts of this clone. The chain recombines TRBV19 with TRBJ2-5, with 7 bases that match TRBD1. The CDR3 is made up of 14 amino acids. Germline values: CDR1 LNHDA, CDR2 SQIVND (reference sequence). V shed 2 bases, J shed 2 bases, and the junction held 2 bases outside the gene matches. Here the CDR3 reads CASSIMGQQETQYF. The CDR3 nucleotides read TGTGCCAGTAGTATAATGGGACAGCAAGAGACCCAGTACTTC.

Only a few counts were recorded for this clone. The rearrangement links TRBV4-2 to TRBJ2-3; D unclear. Trimming removed 2 bases from V and 7 bases from J, with 10 bases in between. CDR3 size: 13 residues. CDR1 LGHNA and CDR2 YNFKEQ come from the germline V gene. The CDR3 reads CASSQSHAYTQYF. For the CDR3, the DNA is TGTGCCAGCAGCCAATCTCATGCGTATACGCAGTATTTT.

The V and J genes are TRBV11-3 and TRBJ1-6; the match to TRBD1 covers 7 bases. J gave up 8 bases and V 5 bases, and 3 bases lay outside the gene matches. The CDR3 spans 13 residues. The germline gives CDR1 SGHNT, CDR2 YENEEA. In nucleotides, the CDR3 is TGTGCCAGCAGCGTAACAGGGGATTCACCCCTCCACTTT. It translates to CASSVTGDSPLHF.

As to this clone: The junction shows a germline mismatch at one end, possibly a read error. The chain has TRBV7-9 and TRBJ1-5; unclear D gene. The CDR3 totals 12 residues. Germline V gene data show CDR1 as SEHNR and CDR2 as FQNEAQ (reference sequence). The CDR3 here is CSSSGVRSPQHF. For the CDR3, the DNA is TGTTCCAGCAGTGGAGTTAGAAGCCCCCAGCATTTT.

This chain uses TRBV5-1 with TRBJ2-2; D might be TRBD1 (6 bases). There are 15 residues in the CDR3. Deletions cut 0 bases from V and 5 bases from J, with 11 bases between. Germline loops: CDR1 SGHRS, CDR2 YFSETQ. In nucleotides, the CDR3 is TGCGCCAGCAGCTTGGCCACAGGGACAACCGGGGAGCTGTTTTTT. It yields the protein CASSLATGTTGELFF.

V usage is TRBV4-3 and J usage is TRBJ2-1; TRBD2 matches 10 bases. Germline CDR1 and CDR2: LGHNA and YSLEER. V lost 1 base and J lost 5; bases outside the gene matches: 2. The CDR3 consists of 15 residues. The DNA for the CDR3 is TGCGCCAGCAGCCAAGCTAGCGGGGGTAACAATGAGCAGTTCTTC. This sequence encodes CASSQASGGNNEQFF.

The V gene is TRBV11-2, the J gene TRBJ2-2, with 7 bases that match TRBD2. This CDR3 region has 15 residues. Germline V gives CDR1 SGHAT, CDR2 FQNNGV. The junction had 5 bases not matched to a gene; V was cut back by 5 bases and J by 2 bases. CDR3 in DNA: TGTGCCAGCAGCAGAGAGCGGGGAAACACCGGGGAGCTGTTTTTT. Its translation is CASSRERGNTGELFF.

The table lists this clone with a few counts. This chain uses TRBV6-1 with TRBJ1-6, with D possibly being TRBD1 (5 bases). The CDR3 has 14 amino acids. V gave up 11 bases and J gave up 7 bases, with 18 bases separating them. Germline-derived CDR1 and CDR2 are MNHNS and SASEGT. CDR3 region: CASRQQVENSPLHF. CDR3 bases: TGTGCCTCGAGACAACAGGTGGAGAATTCACCCCTCCACTTT.

This sequence joins TRBV7-2 and TRBJ1-2; the match to TRBD1 covers 8 bases. CDR1 and CDR2 from the germline V gene are SGHTA and FQGNSA. The CDR3 is 14 residues long. The trim removed 1 base at V and 4 bases at J, leaving 2 bases unmatched. In nucleotides, the CDR3 is TGTGCCAGCAGCTTAGTCACAGGGGGCTATGGCTACACCTTC. Amino acid sequence: CASSLVTGGYGYTF. The whole variable domain, filled in from reference TRBV7-2 and TRBJ1-2, reads GAGVSQSPSNKVTEKGKDVELRCDPISGHTALYWYRQSLGQGLEFLIYFQGNSAPDKSGLPSDRFSAERTGGSVSTLTIQRTQQEDSAVYLCASSLVTGGYGYTFGSGTRLTVV.

The chain recombines TRBV6-5 with TRBJ2-5; 8 bases agree with TRBD2. The junction had 12 bases not matched to a gene; V was cut back by 6 bases and J by 6 bases. Germline CDR1 is MNHEY and CDR2 is SVGAGI. The CDR3 has 15 residues. Here the CDR3 reads CASRPAGGLAKTQYF. The CDR3 DNA follows: TGTGCCAGCAGGCCGGCCGGTGGACTAGCAAAGACCCAGTACTTC.

The CDR3 reads CASSQISRGGRETQYF. CDR3 DNA sequence: TGTGCCAGCAGTCAAATTTCGCGGGGGGGGCGGGAGACCCAGTACTTC. The chain is built from TRBV27 and TRBJ2-5, with 9 bases that match TRBD2. CDR3 length equals 16 residues. In germline, CDR1 is MNHEY, CDR2 SMNVEV (reference sequence). J gave up 5 bases and V 5 bases, and 12 bases lay outside the gene matches.

Written as DNA, the CDR3 is TGTGCCAGCTCAGATACCGGGACTCTGGGGAACTATGGCTACACCTTC. This codes for CASSDTGTLGNYGYTF. This chain uses TRBV18 with TRBJ1-2, with D perhaps matching TRBD1 (5 bases). Germline V CDR1 and CDR2: KGHSH, LQKENI. CDR3 size: 16 residues. With 5 bases removed from V and 2 bases from J, the gap between germline ends came to 18 bases.

The rearrangement joins TRBV5-5 to TRBJ1-5; 9 positions match TRBD1. This CDR3 spans 15 amino acids. The germline V gene has CDR1 SGHKS and CDR2 YYEKEE (reference sequence). The J segment lost 7 bases and the V segment lost 0 bases, leaving 5 bases of the junction unmatched. This chain's CDR3 is CASSLGQGVGQPQHF. The CDR3, as DNA: TGTGCCAGCAGCTTGGGACAGGGGGTTGGGCAGCCCCAGCATTTT.

V is TRBV10-3 and J is TRBJ1-5; the D gene is possibly TRBD1 (5 bases). V lost 1 base to trimming and J lost 5 bases, with 12 bases between them. Germline CDR1 is ENHRY and CDR2 is SYGVKD. The CDR3 contains 15 residues. CDR3 sequence reads: CAISELGVGDQPQHF. The CDR3, as DNA: TGTGCCATCAGTGAGTTAGGGGTTGGGGATCAGCCCCAGCATTTT.